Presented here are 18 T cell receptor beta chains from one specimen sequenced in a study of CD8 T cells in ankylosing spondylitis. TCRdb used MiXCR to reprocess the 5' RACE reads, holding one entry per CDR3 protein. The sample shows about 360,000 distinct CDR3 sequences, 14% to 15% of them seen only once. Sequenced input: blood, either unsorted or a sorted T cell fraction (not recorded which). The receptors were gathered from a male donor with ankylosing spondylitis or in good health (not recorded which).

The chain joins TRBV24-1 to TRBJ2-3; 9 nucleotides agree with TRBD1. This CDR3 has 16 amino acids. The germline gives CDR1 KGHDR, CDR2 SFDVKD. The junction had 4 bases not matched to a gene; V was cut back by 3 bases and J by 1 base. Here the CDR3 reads CATSDPRQGGTDTQYF. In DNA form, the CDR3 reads TGTGCCACCAGTGATCCCCGACAGGGGGGCACAGATACGCAGTATTTT.

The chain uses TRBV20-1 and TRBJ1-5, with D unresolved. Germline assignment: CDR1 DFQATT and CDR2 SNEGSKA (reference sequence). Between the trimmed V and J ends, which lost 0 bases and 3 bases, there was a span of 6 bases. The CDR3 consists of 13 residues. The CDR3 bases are TGCAGTGCTAGAGAGATTCCCAATCAGCCCCAGCATTTT. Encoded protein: CSAREIPNQPQHF.

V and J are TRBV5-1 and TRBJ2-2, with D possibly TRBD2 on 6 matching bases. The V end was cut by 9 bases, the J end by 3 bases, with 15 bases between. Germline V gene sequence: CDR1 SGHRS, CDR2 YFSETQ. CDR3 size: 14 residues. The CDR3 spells CATSDGTYTGELFF. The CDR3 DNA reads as TGCGCCACGTCGGACGGGACTTACACCGGGGAGCTGTTTTTT.

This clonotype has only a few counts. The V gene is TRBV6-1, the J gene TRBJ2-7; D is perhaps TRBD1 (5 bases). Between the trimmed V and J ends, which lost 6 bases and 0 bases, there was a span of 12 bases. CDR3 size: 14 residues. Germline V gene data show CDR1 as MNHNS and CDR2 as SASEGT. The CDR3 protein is CASSRTGTSYEQYF. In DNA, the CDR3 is TGTGCCAGCAGCAGAACAGGAACCTCCTACGAGCAGTACTTC.

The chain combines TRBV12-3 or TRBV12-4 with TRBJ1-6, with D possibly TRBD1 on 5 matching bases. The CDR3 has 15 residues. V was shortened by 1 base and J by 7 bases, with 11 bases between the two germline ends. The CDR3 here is CASSLESGRNSPLHF. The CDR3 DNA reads TGTGCCAGCAGTTTAGAATCGGGGCGGAATTCACCCCTCCACTTT.

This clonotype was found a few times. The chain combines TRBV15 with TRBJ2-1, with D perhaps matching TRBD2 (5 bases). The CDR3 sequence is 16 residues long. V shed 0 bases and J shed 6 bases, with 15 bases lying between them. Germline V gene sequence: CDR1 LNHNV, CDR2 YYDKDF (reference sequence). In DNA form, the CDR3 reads TGTGCCACCAGCAGAGATAAAAGCGGAGGTACCAATGAGCAGTTCTTC. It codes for CATSRDKSGGTNEQFF.

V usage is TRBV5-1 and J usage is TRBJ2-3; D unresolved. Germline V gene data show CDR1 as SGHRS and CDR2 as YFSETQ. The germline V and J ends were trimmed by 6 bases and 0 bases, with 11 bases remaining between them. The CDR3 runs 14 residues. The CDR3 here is CASMVDLSTDTQYF. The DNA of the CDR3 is TGCGCCAGCATGGTGGACCTTAGCACAGATACGCAGTATTTT.

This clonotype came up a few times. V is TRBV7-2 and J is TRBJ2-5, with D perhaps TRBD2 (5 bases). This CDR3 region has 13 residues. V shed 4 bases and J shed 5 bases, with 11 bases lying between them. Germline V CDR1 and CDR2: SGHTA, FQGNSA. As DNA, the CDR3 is TGTGCCAGCAGCTGGGGAGCTCGGGAGACCCAGTACTTC. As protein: CASSWGARETQYF. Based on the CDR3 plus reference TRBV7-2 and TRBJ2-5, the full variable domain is GAGVSQSPSNKVTEKGKDVELRCDPISGHTALYWYRQSLGQGLEFLIYFQGNSAPDKSGLPSDRFSAERTGGSVSTLTIQRTQQEDSAVYLCASSWGARETQYFGPGTRLLVL.

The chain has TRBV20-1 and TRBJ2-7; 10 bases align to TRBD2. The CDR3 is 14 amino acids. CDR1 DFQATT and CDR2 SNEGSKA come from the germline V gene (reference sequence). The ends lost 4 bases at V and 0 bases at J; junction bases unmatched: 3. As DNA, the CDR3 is TGCAGTGCTAAACTAGCGGGAAACTCCTACGAGCAGTACTTC. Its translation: CSAKLAGNSYEQYF.

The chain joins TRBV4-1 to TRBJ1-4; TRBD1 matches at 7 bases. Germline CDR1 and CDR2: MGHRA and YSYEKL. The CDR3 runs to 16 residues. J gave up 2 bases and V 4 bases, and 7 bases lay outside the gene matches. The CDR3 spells CASSRGTANTNEKLFF. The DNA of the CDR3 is TGCGCCAGCAGCCGCGGGACAGCGAATACTAATGAAAAACTGTTTTTT.

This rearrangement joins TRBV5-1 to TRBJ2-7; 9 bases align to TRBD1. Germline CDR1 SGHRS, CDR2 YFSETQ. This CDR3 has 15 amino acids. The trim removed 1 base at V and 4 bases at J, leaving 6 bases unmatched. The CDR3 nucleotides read TGCGCCAGCAGCTTGTTGGGACAGGGCAAATACGAGCAGTACTTC. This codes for CASSLLGQGKYEQYF.

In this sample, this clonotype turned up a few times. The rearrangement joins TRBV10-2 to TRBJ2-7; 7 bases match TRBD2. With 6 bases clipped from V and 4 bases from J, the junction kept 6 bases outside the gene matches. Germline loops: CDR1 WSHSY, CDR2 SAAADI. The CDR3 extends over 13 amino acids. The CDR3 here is CASRNGTTYEQYF. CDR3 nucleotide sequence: TGCGCCAGCAGAAACGGGACTACATACGAGCAGTACTTC.

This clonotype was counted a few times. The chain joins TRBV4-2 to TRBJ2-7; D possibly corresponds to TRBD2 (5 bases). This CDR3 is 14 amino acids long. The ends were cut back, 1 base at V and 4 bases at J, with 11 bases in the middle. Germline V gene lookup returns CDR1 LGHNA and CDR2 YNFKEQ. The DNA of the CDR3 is TGTGCCAGCAGCCAAGGCCTAGCCGATTACGAGCAGTACTTC. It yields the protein CASSQGLADYEQYF.

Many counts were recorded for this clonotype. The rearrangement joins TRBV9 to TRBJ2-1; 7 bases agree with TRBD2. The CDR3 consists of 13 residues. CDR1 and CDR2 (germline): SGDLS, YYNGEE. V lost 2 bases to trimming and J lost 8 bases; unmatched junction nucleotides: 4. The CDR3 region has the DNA TGTGCCAGCAGCGTCACTAGCGTCGATGAGCAGTTCTTC. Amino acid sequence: CASSVTSVDEQFF.

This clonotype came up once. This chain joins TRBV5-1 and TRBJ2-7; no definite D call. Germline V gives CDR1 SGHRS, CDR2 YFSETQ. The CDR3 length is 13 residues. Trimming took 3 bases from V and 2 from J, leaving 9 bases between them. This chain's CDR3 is CASSSPSAYEQYF. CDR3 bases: TGCGCCAGCAGCTCCCCCTCCGCCTACGAGCAGTACTTC.

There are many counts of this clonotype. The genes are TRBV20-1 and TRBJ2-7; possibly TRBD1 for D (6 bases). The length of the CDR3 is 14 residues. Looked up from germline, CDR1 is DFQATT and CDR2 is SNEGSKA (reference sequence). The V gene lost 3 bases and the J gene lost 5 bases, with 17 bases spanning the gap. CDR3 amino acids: CSARVQGKGDEQYF. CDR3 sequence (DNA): TGCAGTGCTAGGGTGCAGGGGAAAGGCGACGAGCAGTACTTC.

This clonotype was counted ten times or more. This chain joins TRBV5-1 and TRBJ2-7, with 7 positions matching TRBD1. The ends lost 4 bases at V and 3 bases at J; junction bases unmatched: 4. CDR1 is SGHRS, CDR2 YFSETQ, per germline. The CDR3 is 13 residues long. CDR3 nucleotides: TGCGCCAGCAGCCCAAGACAGGGCTACGAGCAGTACTTC. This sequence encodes CASSPRQGYEQYF. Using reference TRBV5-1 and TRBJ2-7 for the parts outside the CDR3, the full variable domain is KAGVTQTPRYLIKTRGQQVTLSCSPISGHRSVSWYQQTPGQGLQFLFEYFSETQRNKGNFPGRFSGRQFSNSRSEMNVSTLELGDSALYLCASSPRQGYEQYFGPGTRLTVT.

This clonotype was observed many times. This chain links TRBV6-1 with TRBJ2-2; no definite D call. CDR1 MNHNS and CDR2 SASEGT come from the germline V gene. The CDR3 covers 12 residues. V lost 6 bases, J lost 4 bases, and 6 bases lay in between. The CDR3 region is CASRGFTGELFF. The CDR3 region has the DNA TGTGCCAGCAGGGGATTCACCGGGGAGCTGTTTTTT.